These 19 T cell receptor beta chains originate from one sample sequenced in a study of T-cell reconstitution after alpha-beta-depleted transplantation in children. The TCRbeta library incorporated unique molecular identifiers. TCRdb analysed the PCR reads with MiXCR anew, one entry per CDR3 protein. Of about 870,000 distinct CDR3 sequences in the sample, approximately 15% were seen once. The sequencing used PBMCs, mostly from graft donor cells, collected 360 days after TCRalphabeta/CD19-depleted stem cell transplant. The receptor source for this set is a male patient aged 10 to 17 who had a stem cell transplant for acute lymphoblastic leukemia, so the T cells may come from the graft donor.

In its sample, this clonotype was seen a few times. V usage is TRBV5-1 and J usage is TRBJ2-2; no clear D gene. The CDR3 is 16 residues long. V was clipped by 4 bases and J by 0 bases, with 13 bases between them. Germline V gene data show CDR1 as SGHRS and CDR2 as YFSETQ. The CDR3 DNA reads TGCGCCAGCAGCCCATACCCACTGCCGAACACCGGGGAGCTGTTTTTT. Encoded protein: CASSPYPLPNTGELFF.

The chain is built from TRBV10-3 and TRBJ2-3; D remains ambiguous. The CDR3 has 15 residues. V lost 5 bases and J lost 1, with 13 bases in between. The V gene's germline CDR1 is ENHRY and CDR2 SYGVKD. This chain's CDR3 is CAISPAIKGTDTQYF. In DNA form, the CDR3 reads TGTGCCATCAGTCCCGCCATTAAGGGCACAGATACGCAGTATTTT.

This clonotype was detected many times. The chain is built from TRBV5-1 and TRBJ2-3, with 7 positions matching TRBD1. V was clipped by 1 base and J by 6 bases; unmatched bases: 8. The CDR3 spans 15 residues. The germline V gene has CDR1 SGHRS and CDR2 YFSETQ. The CDR3 DNA sequence: TGCGCCAGCAGCTTGTGGGACAGCGGCCCGGATACGCAGTATTTT. Residues: CASSLWDSGPDTQYF.

This clonotype was counted ten times or more. This sequence joins TRBV5-1 and TRBJ2-5; D remains unclear. The V end lost 6 bases, the J end lost 5 bases, and 14 bases lay between the germline ends. Per germline, CDR1 SGHRS and CDR2 YFSETQ. This CDR3 spans 13 amino acids. The CDR3 sequence: CASNPQNGETQYF. The CDR3 region has the DNA TGCGCCAGCAACCCGCAAAATGGGGAGACCCAGTACTTC.

This clonotype was counted a few times. The chain uses TRBV5-1 and TRBJ1-1, with a possible D match to TRBD1 (6 bases). CDR1 and CDR2 (germline): SGHRS, YFSETQ. This CDR3 contains 18 residues. V lost 3 bases to trimming and J lost 1 base, with 22 bases between them. CDR3: CASSSNNPLRDKNTEAFF. Written as DNA, the CDR3 is TGCGCCAGCAGCTCCAATAATCCGCTCAGGGACAAGAACACTGAAGCTTTCTTT.

The chain uses TRBV24-1 and TRBJ2-2; 10 nucleotides align to TRBD2. The CDR3 consists of 16 residues. Losses at the gene ends were 5 bases for V and 3 bases for J; bases not matched to a gene: 5. Germline V lookup: CDR1 KGHDR, CDR2 SFDVKD. The CDR3 protein is CATSGWLAGDTGELFF. The CDR3 DNA reads as TGTGCCACCAGTGGTTGGCTAGCGGGAGACACCGGGGAGCTGTTTTTT.

The chain joins TRBV5-1 to TRBJ1-2, with a weak D call TRBD1 (6 bases). Germline assignment: CDR1 SGHRS and CDR2 YFSETQ. V gave up 0 bases and J gave up 2 bases, with 11 bases separating them. This CDR3 region has 15 residues. The CDR3 loop is CASSLDPGANYGYTF. The CDR3 DNA reads as TGCGCCAGCAGCTTGGACCCGGGGGCGAACTATGGCTACACCTTC.

This clonotype was seen only once. The gene calls are TRBV19 and TRBJ1-2; 8 bases match TRBD1. After removal of 3 bases from V and 5 bases from J, the junction contained 5 bases not matched to a gene. Germline V gives CDR1 LNHDA, CDR2 SQIVND (reference sequence). The CDR3 contains 14 residues. CDR3 in DNA: TGTGCCAGTAGTATCACCGGGACAGGATATGGCTACACCTTC. It codes for CASSITGTGYGYTF. Together with reference TRBV19 and TRBJ1-2, the CDR3 gives the full variable domain: DGGITQSPKYLFRKEGQNVTLSCEQNLNHDAMYWYRQDPGQGLRLIYYSQIVNDFQKGDIAEGYSVSREKKESFPLTVTSAQKNPTAFYLCASSITGTGYGYTFGSGTRLTVV.

This chain joins TRBV6-5 and TRBJ2-7, with D possibly TRBD2 on 6 matching bases. V was clipped by 3 bases and J by 2 bases, with 14 bases between them. The germline gives CDR1 MNHEY, CDR2 SVGAGI. This CDR3 spans 15 amino acids. For the CDR3, the DNA is TGTGCCAGCAGTTATTCCGGACGGGAGACCTACGAGCAGTACTTC. Its translation: CASSYSGRETYEQYF.

The chain uses TRBV29-1 and TRBJ2-7; TRBD1 is a possible D gene (6 bases). Germline V gene lookup returns CDR1 SQVTM and CDR2 ANQGSEA. This CDR3 contains 12 residues. Deletions cut 3 bases from V and 6 bases from J, with 12 bases between. The CDR3 region has the DNA TGCAGCGTTGAGAGGGGGAATGGCGAGCAGTACTTC. Translating it yields CSVERGNGEQYF.

This clonotype turned up a few times. The chain combines TRBV27 with TRBJ2-7, with 8 bases matching TRBD1. The V gene end was trimmed by 3 bases and the J gene end by 0 bases; junction bases not matched to a gene: 4. Germline loops: CDR1 MNHEY, CDR2 SMNVEV (reference sequence). The CDR3 runs 15 residues. The CDR3 protein is CASSLWTGSSYEQYF. The CDR3 DNA sequence: TGTGCCAGCAGTTTGTGGACAGGGAGCTCCTACGAGCAGTACTTC.

The gene calls are TRBV5-1 and TRBJ2-4, with D maybe TRBD2 (5 bases). The CDR3 length is 16 residues. Per germline, CDR1 SGHRS and CDR2 YFSETQ. The germline V and J ends were trimmed by 3 bases and 1 base, with 14 bases remaining between them. The CDR3 region is CASSSAAESAKNIQYF. The CDR3 nucleotides read TGCGCCAGCAGCTCCGCAGCGGAATCTGCCAAAAACATTCAGTACTTC.

This chain links TRBV24-1 with TRBJ2-1; maybe TRBD1 (5 bases). The CDR3 spans 13 residues. The V gene's germline CDR1 is KGHDR and CDR2 SFDVKD. The V gene lost 5 bases and the J gene lost 3 bases, with 7 bases spanning the gap. DNA for the CDR3: TGTGCCACCAGTGTAACAGGCTACAATGAGCAGTTCTTC. Translating gives CATSVTGYNEQFF.

This clonotype was detected many times. V gene TRBV28 combines with J gene TRBJ2-3, with 11 bases fitting TRBD2. Trimming at V came to 6 bases and at J to 5 bases, leaving 7 bases not matched to a gene. This CDR3 region has 15 residues. Per germline, CDR1 MDHEN and CDR2 SYDVKM. CDR3 coding DNA: TGTGCCAGCAGCGCCACTGGACTAGCGGGAGATACGCAGTATTTT. Encoded protein: CASSATGLAGDTQYF.

The DNA for the CDR3 is TGTGCCTGGAGTGGTAGCGGGTCCTCCTACAATGAGCAGTTCTTC. Amino acids: CAWSGSGSSYNEQFF. The genes are TRBV30 and TRBJ2-1, with 7 nucleotides matching TRBD2. The CDR3 extends over 15 amino acids. Trimming removed 1 base from V and 0 bases from J; junction bases left unmatched: 3. Germline CDR1 and CDR2: GTSNPN and SVGIG (reference sequence).

This clonotype was seen more than once but under ten times. This rearrangement joins TRBV7-6 to TRBJ2-7; 11 nucleotides align to TRBD2. This CDR3 has 15 amino acids. From germline, CDR1 is SGHVS and CDR2 FNYEAQ. The ends lost 7 bases at V and 0 bases at J; junction bases unmatched: 5. The CDR3 DNA sequence: TGTGCCAGCACCGTCACTAGCGGGAGCTCCTACGAGCAGTACTTC. This codes for CASTVTSGSSYEQYF.

The rearrangement joins TRBV5-1 to TRBJ2-2; D gene unclear. Germline V gives CDR1 SGHRS, CDR2 YFSETQ. V gave up 0 bases and J gave up 4 bases, with 13 bases separating them. This CDR3 has 16 residues. CDR3 sequence reads: CASSLGLPLPTGELFF. The CDR3 coding sequence is TGCGCCAGCAGCTTGGGTCTCCCCCTCCCCACCGGGGAGCTGTTTTTT. Complete variable domain (other parts from reference TRBV5-1 and TRBJ2-2): KAGVTQTPRYLIKTRGQQVTLSCSPISGHRSVSWYQQTPGQGLQFLFEYFSETQRNKGNFPGRFSGRQFSNSRSEMNVSTLELGDSALYLCASSLGLPLPTGELFFGEGSRLTVL.

The genes are TRBV5-1 and TRBJ1-1; D remains ambiguous. From germline, CDR1 is SGHRS and CDR2 YFSETQ. The V gene lost 4 bases and the J gene lost 0 bases, with 13 bases spanning the gap. This CDR3 spans 15 amino acids. CDR3 bases: TGCGCCAGCAGCCTGGTGGGCCCTATGAACACTGAAGCTTTCTTT. It encodes CASSLVGPMNTEAFF.

In DNA form, the CDR3 reads TGTGCCAGCAGCCAAGGACAGCCAGGCTATGGCTACACCTTC. Amino acid sequence: CASSQGQPGYGYTF. The chain couples TRBV7-3 to TRBJ1-2, with a weak D call TRBD1 (6 bases). The CDR3 runs to 14 residues. Germline V gives CDR1 SGHTA, CDR2 FQGTGA. V was shortened by 5 bases and J by 4 bases, with 14 bases between the two germline ends. The whole variable domain, filled in from reference TRBV7-3 and TRBJ1-2, reads GAGVSQTPSNKVTEKGKYVELRCDPISGHTALYWYRQSLGQGPEFLIYFQGTGAADDSGLPNDRFFAVRPEGSVSTLKIQRTERGDSAVYLCASSQGQPGYGYTFGSGTRLTVV.